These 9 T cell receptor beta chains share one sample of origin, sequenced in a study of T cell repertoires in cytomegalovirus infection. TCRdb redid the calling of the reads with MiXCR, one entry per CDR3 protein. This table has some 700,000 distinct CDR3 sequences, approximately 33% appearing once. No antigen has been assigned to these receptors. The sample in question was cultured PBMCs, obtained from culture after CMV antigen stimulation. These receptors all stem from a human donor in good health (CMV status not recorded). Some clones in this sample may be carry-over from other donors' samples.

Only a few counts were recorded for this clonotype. The CDR3 is CASRGQGMNTEAFF. CDR3 in DNA: TGTGCCAGCAGGGGACAGGGAATGAACACTGAAGCTTTCTTT. The V and J genes are TRBV28 and TRBJ1-1; 9 nucleotides line up with TRBD1. CDR1 is MDHEN and CDR2 is SYDVKM in the germline V gene. With V trimmed by 6 bases and J by 0 bases, 2 bases remained unmatched. The CDR3 has 14 residues.

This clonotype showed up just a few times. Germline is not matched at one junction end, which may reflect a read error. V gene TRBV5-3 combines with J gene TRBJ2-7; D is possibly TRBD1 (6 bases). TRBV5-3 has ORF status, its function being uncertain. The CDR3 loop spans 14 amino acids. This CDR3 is CASSFGQPQSEQYF. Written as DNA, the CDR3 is TGTGCCAGCAGCTTCGGACAGCCCCAGAGCGAGCAGTACTTC.

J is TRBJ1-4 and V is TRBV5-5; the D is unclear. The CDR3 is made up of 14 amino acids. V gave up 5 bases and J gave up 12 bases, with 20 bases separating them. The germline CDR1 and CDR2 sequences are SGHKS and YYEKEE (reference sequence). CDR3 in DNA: TGTGCCAGCAGATTCGATCCAGGCCGAAGGGAACTGTTTTTT. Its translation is CASRFDPGRRELFF.

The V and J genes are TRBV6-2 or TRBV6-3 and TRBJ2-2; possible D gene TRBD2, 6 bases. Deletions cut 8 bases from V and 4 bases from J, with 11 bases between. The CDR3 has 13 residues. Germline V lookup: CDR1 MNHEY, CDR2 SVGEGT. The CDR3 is CASHREFTGELFF. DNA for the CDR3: TGTGCCAGCCATCGGGAGTTCACCGGGGAGCTGTTTTTT.

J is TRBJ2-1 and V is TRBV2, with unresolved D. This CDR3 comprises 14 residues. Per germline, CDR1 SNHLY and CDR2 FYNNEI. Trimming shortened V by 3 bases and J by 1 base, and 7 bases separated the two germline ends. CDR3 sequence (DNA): TGTGCCAGCAGTGAGTTGGGTTCCTACAATGAGCAGTTCTTC. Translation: CASSELGSYNEQFF.

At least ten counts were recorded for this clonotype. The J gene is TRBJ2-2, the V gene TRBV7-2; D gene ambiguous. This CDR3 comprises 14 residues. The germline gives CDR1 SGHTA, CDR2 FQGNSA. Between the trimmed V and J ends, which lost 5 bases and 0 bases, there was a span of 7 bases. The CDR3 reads CASSPTTNTGELFF. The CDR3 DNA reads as TGTGCCAGCAGCCCGACAACGAACACCGGGGAGCTGTTTTTT.

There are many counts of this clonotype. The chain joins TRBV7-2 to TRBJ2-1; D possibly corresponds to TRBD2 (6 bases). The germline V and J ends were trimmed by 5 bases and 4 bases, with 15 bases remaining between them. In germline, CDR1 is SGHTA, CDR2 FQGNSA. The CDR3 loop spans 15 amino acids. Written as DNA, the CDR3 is TGTGCCAGCAGCCGGACCGGGACTCCTTACAATGAGCAGTTCTTC. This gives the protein CASSRTGTPYNEQFF.

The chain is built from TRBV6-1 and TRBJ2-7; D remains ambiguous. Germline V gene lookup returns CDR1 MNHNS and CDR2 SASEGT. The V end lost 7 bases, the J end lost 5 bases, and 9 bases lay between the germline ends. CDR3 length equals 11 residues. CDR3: CASIQWHEQYF. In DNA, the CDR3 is TGTGCCAGCATCCAATGGCACGAGCAGTACTTC.

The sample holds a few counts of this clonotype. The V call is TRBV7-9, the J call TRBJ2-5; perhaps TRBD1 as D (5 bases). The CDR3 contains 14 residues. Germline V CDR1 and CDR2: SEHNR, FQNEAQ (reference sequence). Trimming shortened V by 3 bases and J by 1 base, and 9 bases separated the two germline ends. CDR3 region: CASSFVGAQETQYF. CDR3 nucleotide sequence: TGTGCCAGCAGCTTTGTTGGGGCCCAAGAGACCCAGTACTTC.